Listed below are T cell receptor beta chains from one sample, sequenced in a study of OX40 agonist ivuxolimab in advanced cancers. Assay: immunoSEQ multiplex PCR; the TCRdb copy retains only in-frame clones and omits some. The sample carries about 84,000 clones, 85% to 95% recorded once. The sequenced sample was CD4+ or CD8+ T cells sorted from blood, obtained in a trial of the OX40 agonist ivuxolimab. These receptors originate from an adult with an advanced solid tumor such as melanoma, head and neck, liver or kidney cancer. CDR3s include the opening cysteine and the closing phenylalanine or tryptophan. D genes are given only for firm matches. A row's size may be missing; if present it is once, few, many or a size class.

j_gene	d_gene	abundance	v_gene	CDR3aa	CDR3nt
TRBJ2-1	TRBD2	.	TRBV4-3	CASSQVRSGSYNEQFF	TGCGCCAGCAGCCAAGTTCGTAGCGGGAGTTACAATGAGCAGTTCTTC
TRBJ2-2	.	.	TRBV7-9	CASSPSTGSTGELFF	TGTGCCAGCAGCCCAAGCACAGGGTCGACCGGGGAGCTGTTTTTT
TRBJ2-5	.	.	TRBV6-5	CASSYLAGEETQYF	TGTGCCAGCAGTTACCTTGCGGGTGAAGAGACCCAGTACTTC
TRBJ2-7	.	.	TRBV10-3	CAISVGGGEQYF	TGTGCCATCAGCGTGGGGGGAGGCGAGCAGTACTTC
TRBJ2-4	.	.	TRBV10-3	CAISDGILAKNIQYF	TGTGCCATCAGTGACGGGATCCTAGCCAAAAACATTCAGTACTTC
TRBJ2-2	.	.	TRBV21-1	CASSKHTDRGGVTGELFF	TGTGCCAGCAGCAAACATACGGACAGGGGAGGTGTAACCGGGGAGCTGTTTTTT
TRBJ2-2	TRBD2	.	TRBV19	CASNRIGEGRLGGELFF	TGTGCCAGTAATCGAATCGGGGAGGGCCGCTTGGGCGGGGAGCTGTTTTTT
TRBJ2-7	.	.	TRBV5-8	CASSLVARELGEQYF	TGTGCCAGCAGCTTGGTCGCCAGGGAGCTGGGTGAGCAGTACTTC
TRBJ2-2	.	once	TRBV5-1	CASSLWVRGTGELFF	TGCGCCAGCAGCTTGTGGGTCCGGGGGACCGGGGAGCTGTTTTTT
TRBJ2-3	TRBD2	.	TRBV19	CASDRGEGLPDTQYF	TGTGCCAGTGACCGGGGGGAGGGCCTTCCAGATACGCAGTATTTT
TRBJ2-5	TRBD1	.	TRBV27	CASSIRDSVQETQYF	TGTGCCAGCAGTATCCGGGACAGCGTTCAAGAGACCCAGTACTTC
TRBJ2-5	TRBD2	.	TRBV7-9	CASKDLAGDQETQYF	TGTGCCAGCAAGGACCTAGCGGGAGACCAAGAGACCCAGTACTTC
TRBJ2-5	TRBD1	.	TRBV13	CASSAGQASRTQYF	TGTGCCAGCAGCGCGGGACAGGCGAGTAGGACCCAGTACTTC
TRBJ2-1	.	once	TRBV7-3	CASSFIGVMSVNEQFF	TGTGCCAGCAGCTTTATTGGGGTAATGTCAGTCAATGAGCAGTTCTTC
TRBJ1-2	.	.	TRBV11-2	CASSYDGANYGYTF	TGTGCCAGCAGTTATGACGGGGCTAACTATGGCTACACCTTC
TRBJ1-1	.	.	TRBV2	CASRGGRNTEAFF	TGTGCCAGCAGAGGGGGGCGGAACACTGAAGCTTTCTTT
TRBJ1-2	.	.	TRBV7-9	CASSLEGRAGYGYTF	TGTGCCAGCAGCTTAGAAGGCAGGGCGGGCTATGGCTACACCTTC
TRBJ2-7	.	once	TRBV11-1	CASSSGAGQYF	TGTGCCAGCAGCTCCGGGGCCGGGCAGTACTTC
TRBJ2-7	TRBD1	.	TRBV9	CASSATDRGAYEQYF	TGTGCCAGCAGCGCCACGGACAGGGGGGCCTACGAGCAGTACTTC
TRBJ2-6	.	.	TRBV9	CASSVGSDSLAPTNVLTF	TGTGCCAGCAGCGTAGGGTCGGACAGCCTTGCTCCGACCAACGTCCTGACTTTC
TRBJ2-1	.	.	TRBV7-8	CASSLGRSSSYNEQFF	TGTGCCAGCAGCTTAGGACGGTCTAGCTCCTACAATGAGCAGTTCTTC
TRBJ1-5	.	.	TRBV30	CAWSVGGGQPQHF	TGTGCCTGGAGTGTCGGGGGGGGACAGCCCCAGCATTTT
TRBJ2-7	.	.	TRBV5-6	CASSFEAAPTYEQYF	TGTGCCAGCAGCTTCGAAGCGGCCCCAACCTACGAGCAGTACTTC
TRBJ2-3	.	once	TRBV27	CASKLGMGTDTQYF	TGTGCCAGCAAGTTAGGGATGGGCACAGATACGCAGTATTTT
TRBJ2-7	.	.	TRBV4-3	CASSQDEEVYEQYF	TGCGCCAGCAGCCAAGACGAGGAAGTATACGAGCAGTACTTC
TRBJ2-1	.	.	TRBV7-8	CASRSLSRDMGLGNEQFF	TGTGCCAGCAGGAGTCTCTCGCGGGACATGGGTCTGGGGAATGAGCAGTTCTTC
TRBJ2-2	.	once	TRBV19	CASSIVVVNTGELFF	TGTGCCAGTAGTATAGTGGTCGTGAACACCGGGGAGCTGTTTTTT
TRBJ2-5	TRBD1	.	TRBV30	CAWEGQGTQETQYF	TGTGCCTGGGAGGGACAGGGCACCCAAGAGACCCAGTACTTC
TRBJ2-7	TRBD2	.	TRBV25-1	CASSPRDGLVAYEQYF	TGTGCCAGCAGTCCCCGAGACGGACTAGTCGCCTACGAGCAGTACTTC
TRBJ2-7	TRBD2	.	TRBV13	CASSPASGSYEQYF	TGTGCCAGCAGCCCAGCTAGCGGGAGCTACGAGCAGTACTTC
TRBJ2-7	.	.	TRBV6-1	CASSEGIGSYEQYF	TGTGCCAGCAGTGAAGGAATTGGGTCCTACGAGCAGTACTTC
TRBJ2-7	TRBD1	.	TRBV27	CASSFTGQGNYEQYF	TGTGCCAGCAGTTTTACGGGACAGGGGAATTACGAGCAGTACTTC
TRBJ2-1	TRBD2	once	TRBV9	CASSASLAGGPDEQFF	TGTGCCAGCAGCGCCTCACTAGCGGGAGGGCCGGATGAGCAGTTCTTC
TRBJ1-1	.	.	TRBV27	CASSLRGRENTEAFF	TGTGCCAGCAGTTTAAGGGGCAGGGAGAACACTGAAGCTTTCTTT
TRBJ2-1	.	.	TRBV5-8	CASSLGLPTEQFF	TGTGCCAGCAGCTTGGGACTCCCCACAGAGCAGTTCTTC
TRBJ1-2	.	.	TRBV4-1	CASSQVWGGNRGYTF	TGCGCCAGCAGCCAAGTGTGGGGGGGGAACCGTGGCTACACCTTC
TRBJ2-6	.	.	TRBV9	CASSVGYRSGANVLTF	TGTGCCAGCAGCGTAGGGTACCGCTCTGGGGCCAACGTCCTGACTTTC